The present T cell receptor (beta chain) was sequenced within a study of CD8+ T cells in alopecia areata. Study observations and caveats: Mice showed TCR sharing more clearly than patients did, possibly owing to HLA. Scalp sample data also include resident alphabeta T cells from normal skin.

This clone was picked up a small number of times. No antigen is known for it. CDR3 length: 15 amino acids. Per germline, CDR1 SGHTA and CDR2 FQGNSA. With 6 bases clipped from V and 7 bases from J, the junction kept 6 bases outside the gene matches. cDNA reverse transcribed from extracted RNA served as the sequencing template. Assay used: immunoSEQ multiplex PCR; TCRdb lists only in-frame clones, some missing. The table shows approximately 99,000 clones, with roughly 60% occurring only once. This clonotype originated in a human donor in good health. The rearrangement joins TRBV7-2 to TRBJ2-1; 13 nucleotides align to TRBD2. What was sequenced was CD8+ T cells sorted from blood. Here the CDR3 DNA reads TGTGCCAGCAGGGCCACTAGCGGGGGGGCAAATGAGCAGTTCTTC. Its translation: CASRATSGGANEQFF.